The next 31 T cell receptor delta chains were all read from a single sample in a study of gamma delta lymphoproliferative disorders and STAT genes. TCRdb called clones from the multiplex PCR reads again using CATT. The data contain about 1,200 delta-chain clones, 2.4% of them singletons. The receptor sequences were amplified from genomic DNA of peripheral blood mononuclear cells. Sequenced sample: blood. Every receptor here comes from a human donor in good health.

Remarks on this clone: A far larger clone is one nucleotide away, so this likely arose from a read error. Other DNA sequences in the same sample also yield this CDR3. The rearrangement joins TRDV1 to TRDJ1; tentatively, D is TRDD3 (5 bases). CDR3 length equals 20 residues. CDR1 and CDR2 from the germline V gene are TSWWSYY and QGS. CDR3 region: CALGERLGGPSGPYTDKLIF. The CDR3, as DNA: TGTGCTCTTGGGGAAAGGCTCGGGGGGCCCTCGGGGCCTTACACCGACAAACTCATCTTT.

In this sample, this clone turned up a few times. The translation of this DNA and the TCRdb protein of a much larger clone differ at residue 7, probably owing to a read error; the protein shown here is translated from the DNA. This chain connects TRDV1 to TRDJ1; 8 bases line up with TRDD3. J was trimmed by 1 base and V by 0 bases; bases with no gene match: 7. There are 17 residues in the CDR3. Germline lookup yields CDR1 TSWWSYY and CDR2 QGS. This chain's CDR3 is CALGELQGGIRTDKLIF. In DNA form, the CDR3 reads TGTGCTCTTGGGGAACTCCAAGGCGGGATACGCACCGATAAACTCATCTTT.

There are a few counts of this clone. TCRdb shows a much larger clone's protein in place of this DNA's translation, and the two differ at residue 17, likely through a read error; the protein shown is translated from the DNA. The genes are TRDV1 and TRDJ1; a possible D gene is TRDD2 (6 bases). The CDR3 loop spans 19 amino acids. Germline lookup yields CDR1 TSWWSYY and CDR2 QGS. CDR3 amino acids: CALGVRWRIGILHTDKPIF. The CDR3 DNA reads TGTGCTCTTGGTGTTCGTTGGCGGATTGGGATCCTACACACCGATAAACCCATCTTT.

In its sample, this clone was seen a few times. Since a far larger clone is one base different, this is likely a read error. This specimen includes other DNA sequences encoding the same CDR3. For the CDR3, the DNA is TGTGCCTTTGTTCCTGGAGGATACCTTTACCGCTTCACCGATAAACTCATCTTT. Residues: CAFVPGGYLYRFTDKLIF. The chain recombines TRDV3 with TRDJ1; D possibly corresponds to TRDD3 (6 bases). Per germline, CDR1 TVYSNPD and CDR2 GDNSRS (reference sequence). This CDR3 is built from 18 residues. The ends were cut back, 2 bases at V and 1 base at J, with 26 bases in the middle.

This clone has just one count. A far bigger clonotype differs at one base, so this is likely a read error. In the same sample, other DNA sequences code for this CDR3. J is TRDJ2 and V is TRDV1, with 8 nucleotides matching TRDD3. Here the J gene was assigned by germline matching of the DNA, as TCRdb has none. The CDR3 has 29 residues. With 0 bases clipped from V and 2 bases from J, the junction kept 41 bases outside the gene matches. Germline V gene data show CDR1 as TSWWSYY and CDR2 as QGS. The CDR3 sequence: CALGELVSRSFPYRRYWGSALWLTAQLFF. CDR3 DNA sequence: TGTGCTCTTGGGGAACTAGTTTCGCGAAGTTTCCCCTACAGGAGGTACTGGGGGTCTGCTTTATGGTTGACAGCACAACTCTTCTTT.

Relative to its sample, this clone is medium-sized (0.01 to 0.1%). A far larger clone is one nucleotide away, so this likely arose from a read error. This sequence joins TRDV2 and TRDJ1; possible D gene TRDD2, 5 bases. Germline values: CDR1 GEAIGNYY, CDR2 EKD. This CDR3 is 15 amino acids long. V was trimmed by 6 bases and J by 0 bases, leaving 16 bases between them. This CDR3 is CACPPLQMDTDKLIF. The CDR3 nucleotides read TGTGCCTGTCCCCCCCTACAGATGGACACCGATAAACTCATCTTT.

This clone was seen repeatedly, ten times or more. It is likely a read error: a sequence one base away is far more abundant. Other DNA sequences within the sample encode an identical CDR3. The chain recombines TRDV3 with TRDJ1, with TRDD3 matching over 8 bases. The CDR3 totals 16 residues. CDR1 is TVYSNPD, CDR2 GDNSRS, per germline (reference sequence). J was trimmed by 2 bases and V by 3 bases; bases with no gene match: 14. CDR3 sequence reads: CAFPGGLGDTTDKLIF. CDR3 sequence (DNA): TGTGCCTTCCCAGGGGGCCTAGGGGATACAACCGATAAACTCATCTTT.

Worth noting for this clone: The protein given by TCRdb reflects a much larger clone and differs at residue 15 from this DNA's translation, likely from a read error; the protein shown is the DNA's translation. This chain uses TRDV1 with TRDJ1, with 8 bases lining up with TRDD3. CDR1 and CDR2 from the germline V gene are TSWWSYY and QGS. The CDR3 is 17 residues long. The CDR3 DNA reads TGTGCTCTTGGGAACCCCGTGGTGGGGGATCACACCGATAAACCCATCTTT. Protein sequence: CALGNPVVGDHTDKPIF.

A remark on this clone: This DNA's translation and the protein TCRdb lists, from a much larger clone, do not match at residue 5, likely due to a read error; the protein shown is translated from the DNA. J is TRDJ1 and V is TRDV3, with 10 bases fitting TRDD3. Germline loops: CDR1 TVYSNPD, CDR2 GDNSRS (reference sequence). The length of the CDR3 is 18 residues. The junction had 16 bases not matched to a gene; V was cut back by 2 bases and J by 1 base. The CDR3 reads CAFVLGGYLYRFTDKLIF. CDR3 DNA sequence: TGTGCCTTTGTTCTTGGGGGATACCTTTACCGCTTCACCGATAAACTCATCTTT. The full variable domain, with the rest looked up from reference TRDV3 and TRDJ1, is CDKVTQSSPDQTVASGSEVVLLCTYDTVYSNPDLFWYRIRPDYSFQFVFYGDNSRSEGADFTQGRFSVKHILTQKAFHLVISPVRTEDSATYYCAFVLGGYLYRFTDKLIFGKGTRVTVEP.

Notes on this clone: TCRdb's protein, taken from a much larger clone, differs from this DNA's translation at residue 4, likely owing to a read error; the protein displayed comes from the DNA. The chain employs TRDV1 and TRDJ1; 8 bases map to TRDD3. V was clipped by 8 bases and J by 0 bases; unmatched bases: 14. The V gene's germline CDR1 is TSWWSYY and CDR2 QGS. This CDR3 is built from 17 residues. CDR3 sequence: CALRNPVVGDHTDKLIF. Written as DNA, the CDR3 is TGTGCTCTTAGGAACCCCGTGGTGGGGGATCACACCGATAAACTCATCTTT.

On this clone itself: A single base is all that separates this from a far larger clone, so a read error is likely. The same CDR3 is also encoded by other DNA sequences in this sample. This chain connects TRDV1 to TRDJ1; D is possibly TRDD3 (6 bases). The CDR3 runs 21 residues. Germline CDR1 TSWWSYY, CDR2 QGS. V was cut by 4 bases and J by 0 bases, with 30 bases left in between. CDR3 protein: CALGGYSEGLSYWAYTDKLIF. CDR3 nucleotide sequence: TGTGCTCTTGGGGGATACTCAGAGGGGCTCTCGTACTGGGCATACACCGATAAACTCATCTTT.

This clone was picked up a small number of times. TCRdb records a much larger clone's protein for this DNA, with a difference at residue 11 that likely arises from a read error; the protein given is the translation of the DNA. This chain joins TRDV1 and TRDJ1; D gene uncertain. CDR3 length: 19 residues. CDR1 and CDR2 (germline): TSWWSYY, QGS. The V end was cut by 4 bases, the J end by 0 bases, with 24 bases between. The CDR3 nucleotides read TGTGCTCTTGGGGGGCCTCTACTAATACTGAGGGACAACACCGATAAACTCATCTTT. Its translation: CALGGPLLILRDNTDKLIF.

In this sample, this clone turned up many times. With only one base between it and a far larger clone, this is likely a read error. The same CDR3 is also encoded by other DNA sequences in this sample. V gene TRDV3 combines with J gene TRDJ1; 11 bases line up with TRDD3. This CDR3 is 19 amino acids long. After removal of 5 bases from V and 5 bases from J, the junction contained 25 bases not matched to a gene. Germline CDR1 reads TVYSNPD; CDR2 reads GDNSRS (reference sequence). CDR3 in DNA: TGTGCCGTGAGGCCTTCCCGTGACGGCTGGGGGATACTAGCTGATAAACTCATCTTT. Residues: CAVRPSRDGWGILADKLIF.

Points on this clone: It is likely a read error: a sequence one base away is far more abundant. The sample carries other DNA sequences with the same CDR3. V gene TRDV1 combines with J gene TRDJ1; 8 bases match TRDD2. Germline V gene sequence: CDR1 TSWWSYY, CDR2 QGS. The CDR3 length is 21 residues. V shed 2 bases, J shed 0 bases, and the junction held 20 bases outside the gene matches. CDR3 residues: CALGEYGLPTETLGDTDKLIF. In DNA form, the CDR3 reads TGTGCTCTTGGGGAATATGGTCTTCCTACAGAAACGCTGGGAGACACCGATAAACTCATCTTT.

Concerning this clone itself: Given a far larger clone just one base away, this is likely a sequencing read error. Other DNA sequences from this sample encode an identical CDR3 as well. The rearrangement links TRDV1 to TRDJ1; D is possibly TRDD3 (5 bases). Per the germline V gene, CDR1 is TSWWSYY and CDR2 is QGS. Trimming pared 6 bases from V and 0 bases from J, leaving 29 bases between. This CDR3 spans 20 amino acids. The CDR3 loop reads CALGERLGGPSGPYTDKLIF. DNA of the CDR3: TGTGCTCTTGGAGAAAGGCTCGGGGGGCCCTCGGGGCCTTACACCGATAAACTCATCTTT.

This clone was seen only a few times. Translating this DNA gives a protein that differs at residue 10 from the TCRdb one, which belongs to a much larger clone; a read error is likely, and the protein shown is this translation. V usage is TRDV2 and J usage is TRDJ1; maybe TRDD3 (5 bases). The CDR3 covers 15 residues. The V gene lost 0 bases and the J gene lost 3 bases, with 13 bases spanning the gap. Germline lookup yields CDR1 GEAIGNYY and CDR2 EKD. The CDR3: CACDTAGPHADKLIF. The CDR3 DNA reads TGTGCCTGTGACACCGCTGGGCCTCACGCCGATAAACTCATCTTT.

This clone was recorded many times. This likely stems from a read error, as it lies one base from a far larger clone. This CDR3 is also generated by other DNA sequences in the sample. V and J are TRDV1 and TRDJ1, with D possibly matching TRDD3 (6 bases). Germline CDR1 and CDR2: TSWWSYY and QGS. The CDR3 loop spans 15 amino acids. CDR3 loop: CALVQYWVPGSKLIF. Written as DNA, the CDR3 is TGTGCTCTAGTACAGTACTGGGTCCCCGGGTCTAAACTCATCTTC.

Details on this clone: TCRdb lists the protein of a much larger clone for this DNA, which differs at residue 5, so this is likely a read error; the protein given here is translated from the DNA itself. The J gene is TRDJ3, the V gene TRAV29/DV5; D may be TRDD2 (5 bases). The germline V gene has CDR1 NSMFDY and CDR2 ISSIKDK. CDR3 length: 20 residues. CDR3 sequence reads: CSVLPCSTLDTPWDTRQMFF. The CDR3 nucleotides are TGCAGTGTACTTCCGTGCAGCACGCTTGACACTCCCTGGGACACCCGACAGATGTTTTTC.

This clone was seen many times. A far larger clone is a single base away, which makes a read error likely. The limits of the CDR3 on the DNA are not certain, so only TCRdb's listed CDR3 is given. This specimen includes other DNA sequences encoding the same CDR3. The chain has TRAV29/DV5 and TRDJ3; the tabulated D call, TRDD3, remains unverified against the DNA. The CDR3 adds up to 20 amino acids, both ends counted. The V gene's germline CDR1 is NSMFDY and CDR2 ISSIKDK. The CDR3 sequence: CSVLLCSTLDTPWDTRQMFF.

In regard to this clone: A far larger clone is a single base away, which makes a read error likely. The sample carries other DNA sequences with the same CDR3. The V gene is TRDV3, the J gene TRDJ1; TRDD3 matches 9 bases. The germline V gene encodes CDR1 TVYSNPD and CDR2 GDNSRS (reference sequence). Losses at the gene ends were 2 bases for V and 3 bases for J; bases not matched to a gene: 13. The CDR3 extends over 16 amino acids. The CDR3 DNA reads TGTGCCTTTGTTGTTCCTACTGGGGGAATTGCCGATAAACTCATCTTT. As protein: CAFVVPTGGIADKLIF. The entire variable domain, with the rest obtained from reference TRDV3 and TRDJ1, is as follows: CDKVTQSSPDQTVASGSEVVLLCTYDTVYSNPDLFWYRIRPDYSFQFVFYGDNSRSEGADFTQGRFSVKHILTQKAFHLVISPVRTEDSATYYCAFVVPTGGIADKLIFGKGTRVTVEP.

This clone turned up a few times. TCRdb's protein for this DNA is that of a much larger clone and differs from the translation at residue 6, likely a read error; the protein shown is the DNA translation. The V call is TRDV2, the J call TRDJ1; 9 bases are a match to TRDD3. The CDR3 has 16 residues. Germline values: CDR1 GEAIGNYY, CDR2 EKD. The junction had 5 bases not matched to a gene; V was cut back by 1 base and J by 0 bases. In nucleotides, the CDR3 is TGTGCCTGTGACACGGACTGGGGGAACCACACCGATAAACTCATCTTT. Translated, it gives CACDTDWGNHTDKLIF.

In the case of this clone: The mismatch at residue 17 between this DNA's translation and the TCRdb protein of a much larger clone likely reflects a read error; the protein shown is translated from the DNA. Other nucleotide sequences from this sample produce the same CDR3. J is TRDJ1 and V is TRDV2, with 7 bases fitting TRDD3. This CDR3 contains 19 residues. Germline loops: CDR1 GEAIGNYY, CDR2 EKD. The CDR3, as DNA: TGTGCCTGTGACAAAATTCCCTTGGGGGACCGAAAACCCACCGATAAATTCATCTTT. Translating gives CACDKIPLGDRKPTDKFIF.

The rearrangement links TRDV2 to TRDJ1; TRDD3 agrees at 12 bases. The CDR3 loop spans 18 amino acids. CDR1 GEAIGNYY and CDR2 EKD come from the germline V gene. V lost 3 bases and J lost 0; bases outside the gene matches: 10. CDR3 bases: TGTGCCTGTGACTTTATACTGGGGGATACTAGCTACACCGATAAACTCATCTTT. Translated: CACDFILGDTSYTDKLIF.

A word on this clone: A far larger clone is only one base removed, so a read error is likely. This same CDR3 is encoded by further DNA sequences in the sample. V is TRDV3 and J is TRDJ1, with 10 bases identical to TRDD3. Germline CDR1 and CDR2: TVYSNPD and GDNSRS (reference sequence). This CDR3 comprises 19 residues. The J segment lost 3 bases and the V segment lost 5 bases, leaving 24 bases of the junction unmatched. CDR3 DNA: TGTGCCGTGAGGCCTTCCCGTGACGGTTGGGGGATACTAGCCGATAAACTCATCTTT. Protein: CAVRPSRDGWGILADKLIF. Variable domain in full (rest from reference TRDV3 and TRDJ1): CDKVTQSSPDQTVASGSEVVLLCTYDTVYSNPDLFWYRIRPDYSFQFVFYGDNSRSEGADFTQGRFSVKHILTQKAFHLVISPVRTEDSATYYCAVRPSRDGWGILADKLIFGKGTRVTVEP.

This clone was counted a few times. The TCRdb protein comes from a much larger clone and disagrees with this DNA's translation at residue 14, likely due to a read error; the protein given here is derived from the DNA. This chain uses TRDV1 with TRDJ1; D perhaps matches TRDD3 (5 bases). Germline V lookup: CDR1 TSWWSYY, CDR2 QGS. The CDR3 runs 20 residues. V was pared by 2 bases and J by 1 base, with 26 bases between. The CDR3 sequence: CALGERLGGPSGPCTDKLIF. The CDR3 coding sequence is TGTGCTCTTGGGGAAAGGCTCGGGGGGCCCTCGGGGCCTTGCACCGATAAACTCATCTTT.

This clone was counted between two and nine times. TCRdb pairs this DNA with a much larger clone's protein that differs at residues 5 and 7, likely a read error; the protein shown was translated from the DNA. The chain couples TRDV1 to TRDJ1; unclear D gene. Germline CDR1 and CDR2: TSWWSYY and QGS. The CDR3 runs 15 residues. V lost 9 bases to trimming and J lost 7 bases, with 24 bases between them. CDR3 nucleotide sequence: TGTGCTCTAGTACGGTACCGGGTCCCCGGGTCTAAACTCATCTTT. Amino acids: CALVRYRVPGSKLIF.

The sample holds a few counts of this clone. One base separates it from a far larger clone, so it is likely a read error. Other DNA sequences within the sample encode an identical CDR3. The chain recombines TRDV3 with TRDJ1, with TRDD3 matching over 11 bases. The trim removed 5 bases at V and 3 bases at J, leaving 23 bases unmatched. Germline CDR1 reads TVYSNPD; CDR2 reads GDNSRS (reference sequence). The CDR3 runs 19 residues. The CDR3 spells CAVRPSRDGWGILADKLIF. The DNA for the CDR3 is TGTGCCGTGAGGCCTTCTCGTGACGGCTGGGGGATACTAGCCGATAAACTCATCTTT.

Details on this clone: TCRdb's listed protein matches a much larger clone and diverges from this DNA's translation at residue 10, likely through a read error; the protein shown comes from the DNA. The J gene is TRDJ1, the V gene TRDV1, with D perhaps matching TRDD3 (6 bases). V shed 4 bases and J shed 0 bases, with 30 bases lying between them. The CDR3 runs to 21 residues. Germline V gene lookup returns CDR1 TSWWSYY and CDR2 QGS. The CDR3 loop is CALGGYSEGPSYWAYTDKLIF. Written as DNA, the CDR3 is TGTGCTCTTGGGGGATACTCAGAGGGGCCCTCGTACTGGGCGTACACCGATAAACTCATCTTT.

This clone was detected a few times. TCRdb records a much larger clone's protein for this DNA, with a difference at residue 14 that likely arises from a read error; the protein given is the translation of the DNA. The V gene is TRDV1, the J gene TRDJ1; 9 nucleotides align to TRDD3. The CDR3 consists of 15 residues. The V gene's germline CDR1 is TSWWSYY and CDR2 QGS. CDR3 amino acids: CALGELSYWGNKLTF. The CDR3 DNA is TGTGCTCTTGGGGAACTTTCCTACTGGGGGAATAAACTCACCTTT.

This clone appeared many times. The mismatch at residue 4 between this DNA's translation and the TCRdb protein of a much larger clone likely reflects a read error; the protein shown is translated from the DNA. The chain is built from TRDV1 and TRDJ1; D is possibly TRDD3 (6 bases). Germline loops: CDR1 TSWWSYY, CDR2 QGS. V lost 9 bases and J 7 bases, leaving 24 bases between the germline ends. This CDR3 has 15 amino acids. The CDR3 DNA sequence: TGTGCTCTAATACAGTACTGGGTCCCCGGGTCTAAACTCATCTTT. Translation gives CALIQYWVPGSKLIF.

This clone has a count of ten or more. A far larger clone lies a single base away; this is likely a read error. This same CDR3 is encoded by further DNA sequences in the sample. The rearrangement uses TRDV2 and TRDJ1, with 11 nucleotides matching TRDD3. The CDR3 is 16 residues long. Germline loops: CDR1 GEAIGNYY, CDR2 EKD. The CDR3 reads CACDTVGDTRTDKLIF. The DNA for the CDR3 is TGTGCCTGCGACACCGTGGGGGATACGAGGACCGATAAACTCATCTTT.